The rows below give T cell receptor beta chains drawn from one sample of a study of OX40 agonist ivuxolimab in advanced cancers. The repertoire was sequenced with immunoSEQ multiplex PCR; TCRdb's copy has only in-frame clones and lacks some. The sample yields 100,000 or so clones, 75% to 95% seen once. The sample in question was CD4+ or CD8+ T cells sorted from blood, obtained in a trial of the OX40 agonist ivuxolimab. The receptors derive from an adult with an advanced solid tumor such as melanoma, head and neck, liver or kidney cancer. CDR3s include the opening cysteine and the closing phenylalanine or tryptophan. A D gene is named only where the DNA matches it firmly. The listing skips clone size in some rows; elsewhere it reads once, few, many or a size class.

TRBJ2-3 TRBD1 TRBV7-2 . CASSPDRGTDTQYF TGTGCCAGCAGCCCCGACAGGGGCACAGATACGCAGTATTTT
TRBJ2-7 . TRBV28 . CATSRLGRVNEQYF TGTGCCACCAGCCGATTGGGCAGGGTGAACGAGCAGTACTTC
TRBJ2-7 . TRBV18 . CASSPDSYEQYF TGTGCCAGCTCACCCGACAGCTACGAGCAGTACTTC
TRBJ2-7 . TRBV10-3 . CAISGPGHAYSYEQYF TGTGCCATCAGTGGGCCGGGACATGCATACTCCTACGAGCAGTACTTC
TRBJ1-2 . TRBV29-1 . CSSWEGSGGYTF TGCAGCTCCTGGGAGGGTAGCGGTGGCTACACCTTC
TRBJ2-5 . TRBV7-2 . CASSSPPALETQYF TGTGCCAGCAGCTCCCCACCGGCCTTGGAGACCCAGTACTTC
TRBJ2-5 TRBD2 TRBV4-3 few CASSQDRTSGGRGETQYF TGCGCCAGCAGCCAAGATCGGACTAGCGGAGGAAGGGGAGAGACCCAGTACTTC
TRBJ1-5 TRBD1 TRBV2 . CASSEGTGGQPQHF TGTGCCAGCAGTGAAGGGACAGGGGGTCAGCCCCAGCATTTT
TRBJ2-6 . TRBV15 . CATSGRLGAVSGANVLTF TGTGCCACCAGCGGTCGTCTCGGGGCCGTTTCTGGGGCCAACGTCCTGACTTTC
TRBJ2-3 TRBD2 TRBV7-8 . CASSLSRLAVLFTDTQYF TGTGCCAGCAGCTTAAGTCGGCTAGCGGTCTTATTCACAGATACGCAGTATTTT
TRBJ1-1 . TRBV18 . CASSPPGLELDAFF TGTGCCAGCTCACCACCGGGATTGGAACTTGATGCTTTCTTT
TRBJ1-2 TRBD1 TRBV20-1 . CSAPGQDGYTF TGCAGTGCCCCCGGACAGGATGGCTACACCTTC
TRBJ1-6 . TRBV28 . CASSYPSGNSPLHF TGTGCCAGCAGTTACCCCTCGGGGAATTCACCCCTCCACTTT
TRBJ2-7 TRBD2 TRBV23-1 . CASSQQGLAGACEQYF TGCGCCAGCAGTCAACAGGGACTAGCGGGAGCCTGCGAGCAGTACTTC
TRBJ1-5 TRBD1 TRBV2 . CASSWGQQMAQHF TGTGCCAGCAGTTGGGGACAGCAAATGGCCCAGCATTTT
TRBJ2-2 . TRBV5-1 . CASSSRTTNTGELFF TGCGCCAGCAGCTCCCGGACTACAAACACCGGGGAGCTGTTTTTT
TRBJ1-4 TRBD1 TRBV2 . CASSGQGATNEKLFF TGTGCCAGCAGTGGTCAGGGGGCGACTAATGAAAAACTGTTTTTT
TRBJ2-7 . TRBV27 . CASSLSQQLSSYEQYF TGTGCCAGCAGTTTATCGCAGCAGCTAAGCTCCTACGAGCAGTACTTC
TRBJ2-7 . TRBV5-5 . CASSPQVTLSYEQYF TGTGCCAGCAGCCCGCAGGTGACCCTCTCCTACGAGCAGTACTTC
TRBJ2-1 TRBD2 TRBV27 once CASSLRTSGSSYNEQFF TGTGCCAGCAGTTTAAGGACTAGCGGGAGCTCCTACAATGAGCAGTTCTTC
TRBJ2-2 . TRBV5-4 once CASSSSGRRGGELFF TGTGCCAGCAGCTCCTCAGGGAGAAGGGGCGGGGAGCTGTTTTTT
TRBJ2-5 . TRBV7-6 . CASSQASVQGETQYF TGTGCCAGCAGCCAAGCTAGCGTACAGGGGGAGACCCAGTACTTC
TRBJ2-1 TRBD2 TRBV6-8 . CASRSGTSGSCPNEQFF TGTGCCAGCAGGTCCGGGACTAGCGGGAGTTGTCCCAATGAGCAGTTCTTC
TRBJ1-2 TRBD1 TRBV4-1 once CASSLRDRAYGYTF TGCGCCAGCAGCCTCAGGGACAGGGCCTATGGCTACACCTTC
TRBJ2-3 . TRBV7-2 . CASSLGDGSGSTQYF TGTGCCAGCAGCTTAGGTGACGGGTCAGGGAGTACGCAGTATTTT
TRBJ2-1 TRBD2 TRBV5-6 once CASSLPAGGLPFF TGTGCCAGCAGCCTTCCAGCGGGAGGGCTTCCGTTCTTC
TRBJ2-3 TRBD2 TRBV5-5 . CASCVGLAGVDTQYF TGTGCCAGCTGCGTGGGACTAGCGGGAGTTGATACGCAGTATTTT
TRBJ2-6 TRBD2 TRBV9 once CASSVKVLAGYSGANVLTF TGTGCCAGCAGCGTCAAGGTACTAGCGGGTTACTCTGGGGCCAACGTCCTGACTTTC
TRBJ1-1 . TRBV11-2 . CASSLVSQMNTEAFF TGTGCCAGCAGCTTAGTCTCTCAGATGAACACTGAAGCTTTCTTT
TRBJ2-4 . TRBV5-3 . CARRELSEVKNIQYF TGTGCCAGACGGGAGCTTAGCGAAGTCAAAAACATTCAGTACTTC
TRBJ2-7 TRBD1 TRBV19 . CASSTSWDSSYEQYF TGTGCCAGTAGTACCAGCTGGGACAGCTCCTACGAGCAGTACTTC
TRBJ1-1 TRBD1 TRBV5-1 . CASSLAPTGLDTEAFF TGCGCCAGCAGCTTGGCTCCGACAGGGTTGGACACTGAAGCTTTCTTT
TRBJ1-1 . TRBV14 . CASSQGSDRTEAFF TGTGCCAGCAGCCAAGGCTCGGATCGCACTGAAGCTTTCTTT
TRBJ1-1 . TRBV6-5 . CASRTRGEAFF TGTGCCAGCAGAACCCGGGGCGAAGCTTTCTTT
TRBJ2-5 TRBD1 TRBV2 . CASSERQGAGQETQYF TGTGCCAGCAGTGAAAGGCAGGGGGCGGGGCAAGAGACCCAGTACTTC
TRBJ1-5 . TRBV28 . CASRFRSAPQHF TGTGCCAGCAGGTTTAGATCAGCGCCCCAGCATTTT
TRBJ2-3 . TRBV6-5 . CASSKIGRTADTQYF TGTGCCAGCAGTAAGATCGGACGCACGGCAGATACGCAGTATTTT
TRBJ2-1 TRBD1 TRBV7-6 . CASSFRQGASNEQFF TGTGCCAGCAGCTTCAGACAGGGGGCGAGCAATGAGCAGTTCTTC
TRBJ1-5 TRBD1 TRBV19 . CASSKLRDRENQPQHF TGTGCCAGTAGTAAACTCCGGGACAGGGAAAATCAGCCCCAGCATTTT
TRBJ1-2 TRBD1 TRBV4-3 . CASSHTGAGGYTF TGCGCCAGCAGCCATACAGGGGCAGGTGGCTACACCTTC
TRBJ2-1 TRBD2 TRBV2 . CASSGRTSGRAEEQFF TGTGCCAGCAGTGGAAGGACTAGCGGGAGGGCCGAGGAGCAGTTCTTC
TRBJ2-7 . TRBV5-1 . CASSLASGRYEQYF TGCGCCAGCAGCTTGGCTTCAGGGAGGTACGAGCAGTACTTC
TRBJ2-1 TRBD2 TRBV15 . CATSRPGLAGDEQFF TGTGCCACCAGCAGGCCGGGACTAGCGGGAGATGAGCAGTTCTTC
TRBJ1-5 . TRBV5-6 . CASSFWRGSGNQPQHF TGTGCCAGCAGCTTCTGGCGGGGCTCTGGCAATCAGCCCCAGCATTTT
TRBJ2-1 TRBD2 TRBV10-2 . CASSEGLAGRYNEQFF TGCGCCAGCAGTGAAGGACTAGCGGGGAGGTACAATGAGCAGTTCTTC
TRBJ2-5 . TRBV7-9 . CASSPRGGEVAKTQYF TGTGCCAGCAGCCCGAGGGGCGGGGAGGTCGCGAAGACCCAGTACTTC